These 4 T cell receptor beta chains were sequenced from one sample in a study of T cells in women clearing cervical HPV infection. Libraries were prepared by immunoSEQ multiplex PCR; TCRdb keeps only in-frame clonotypes and omits some of them. The sample totals roughly 24,000 clones. The specimen was blood buffy coat. The receptors come from a woman between 18 and 70 years old with a cervical HPV16 infection that either progressed to CIN3+ or cleared (not recorded which).

As regards this clone: The CDR3 extends 3 residues past the end of the read, so its final part is completed from the germline J gene. V and J are TRBV5-4 and TRBJ1-1, with D possibly TRBD1 on 5 matching bases. Germline V gene sequence: CDR1 SGHNT, CDR2 YYREEE (reference sequence). This CDR3 comprises 16 residues. V gave up 4 bases and J gave up 4 bases, with 20 bases separating them. CDR3 protein: CASSMIKGPTITEAFF. The DNA read from the CDR3 is TGTGCCAGCAGCATGATTAAGGGGCCCACTATCACTGAA.

About this clone: Read coverage stops 3 residues before the CDR3 terminus; the germline J gene supplies the remainder. The V gene is TRBV23-1, the J gene TRBJ2-3; 7 positions agree with TRBD2. TRBV23-1 is an ORF for which the function is uncertain. There are 13 residues in the CDR3. The covered CDR3 bases are TGCGCCAGCAGTCCGGGGGGAGGGGAGACG. It is translated as CASSPGGGET. The whole CDR3 protein reads CASSPGGGETQYF.

CDR3: CASSSYSYGYTF. The sequenced part of the CDR3 DNA is TGTGCCAGCAGCAGCTACAGCTATGGC. The chain links TRBV5-6 to TRBJ1-2, with D uncertain. The CDR3 extends 3 residues past the end of the read, so its final part is completed from the germline J gene. There are 12 residues in the CDR3. V was clipped by 4 bases and J by 4 bases, with 8 bases between them. Germline CDR1 and CDR2: SGHDT and YYEEEE.

In the case of this clone: The read ends 3 residues early relative to the CDR3; the germline J gene fills the gap. This chain connects TRBV7-6 to TRBJ1-1; D gene unclear. CDR1 is SGHVS and CDR2 is FNYEAQ in the germline V gene. The CDR3 sequence is 16 residues long. CDR3 loop: CASSLIAGGGRNEAFF. The CDR3 bases that were read are TGTGCCAGCAGCTTAATAGCGGGAGGAGGGCGGAATGAG.